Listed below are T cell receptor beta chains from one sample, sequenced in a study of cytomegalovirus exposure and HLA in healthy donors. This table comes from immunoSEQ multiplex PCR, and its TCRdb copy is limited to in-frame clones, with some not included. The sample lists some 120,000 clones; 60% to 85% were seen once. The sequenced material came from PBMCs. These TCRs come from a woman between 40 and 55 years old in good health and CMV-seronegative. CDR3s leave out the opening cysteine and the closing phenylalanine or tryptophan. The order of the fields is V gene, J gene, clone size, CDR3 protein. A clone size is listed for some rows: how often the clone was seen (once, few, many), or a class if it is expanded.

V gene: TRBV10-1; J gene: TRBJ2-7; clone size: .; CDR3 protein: ASSESRSYEQY
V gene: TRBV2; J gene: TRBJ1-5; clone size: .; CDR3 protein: ASSQQGGGNQPQH
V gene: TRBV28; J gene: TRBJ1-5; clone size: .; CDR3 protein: ASRGQLNQPQH
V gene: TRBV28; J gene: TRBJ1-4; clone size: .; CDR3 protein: ASSLSTGGWEKLF
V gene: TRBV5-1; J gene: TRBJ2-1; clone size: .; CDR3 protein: ASSLTPARPNEQF
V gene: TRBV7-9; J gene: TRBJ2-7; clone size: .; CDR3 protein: ASSKMSGTVPYEQY
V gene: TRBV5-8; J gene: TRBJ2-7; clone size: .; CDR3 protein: ASSRWATSGRDYEQY
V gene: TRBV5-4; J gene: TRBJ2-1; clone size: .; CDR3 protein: ASSLDSSGSYNEQF
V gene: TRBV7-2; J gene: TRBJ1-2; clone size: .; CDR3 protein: ASSRRVVDGYT
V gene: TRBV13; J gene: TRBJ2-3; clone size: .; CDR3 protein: ASSPAGADTQY
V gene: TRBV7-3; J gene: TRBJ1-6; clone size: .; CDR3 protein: ASSLGPGGNSPLH
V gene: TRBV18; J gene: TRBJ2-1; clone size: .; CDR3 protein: ASSPRTGPSYNEQF
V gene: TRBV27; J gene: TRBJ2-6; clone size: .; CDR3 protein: ASRPDRVPGANVLT
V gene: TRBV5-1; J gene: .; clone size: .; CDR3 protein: ASSSTREGDEQY
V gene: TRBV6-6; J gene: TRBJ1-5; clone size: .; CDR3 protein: ASIQSTGHNQPQH
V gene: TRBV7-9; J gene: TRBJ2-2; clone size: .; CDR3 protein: ASSLVVASGNTGELF
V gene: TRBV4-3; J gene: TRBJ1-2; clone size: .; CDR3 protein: ASSQDVGVRGRNYGYT
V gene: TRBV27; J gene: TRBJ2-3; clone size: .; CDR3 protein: AVAEDS
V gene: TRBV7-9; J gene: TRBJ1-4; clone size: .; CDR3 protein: ASSRTGAGNEKLF
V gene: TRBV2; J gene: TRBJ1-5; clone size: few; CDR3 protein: ASKGQANQPQH
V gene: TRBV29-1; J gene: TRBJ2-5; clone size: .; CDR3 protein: SVGAQDSGRETQY
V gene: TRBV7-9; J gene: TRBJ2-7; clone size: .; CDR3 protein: ASSRDRGPYEQY
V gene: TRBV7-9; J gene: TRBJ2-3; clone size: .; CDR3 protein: ASSSHRGAGVEDTQY
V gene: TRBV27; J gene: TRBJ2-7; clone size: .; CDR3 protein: ASSLSLAGGPGEQY
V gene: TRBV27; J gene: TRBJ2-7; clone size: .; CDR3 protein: ASRKGLILNYEQY
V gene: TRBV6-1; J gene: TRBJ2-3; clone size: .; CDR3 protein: ASSERETDTQY
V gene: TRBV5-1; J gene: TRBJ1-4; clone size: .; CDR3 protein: ASSSDSPNEKLF
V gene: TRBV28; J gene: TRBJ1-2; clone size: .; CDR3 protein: ASSLQGGGYT
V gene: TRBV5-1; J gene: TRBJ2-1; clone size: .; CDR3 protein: ASRLAGVNNEQF
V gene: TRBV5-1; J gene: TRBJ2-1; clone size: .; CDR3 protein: ASSFTQGPGEQF
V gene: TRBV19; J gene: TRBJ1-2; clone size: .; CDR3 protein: ASTRQGELYGYT
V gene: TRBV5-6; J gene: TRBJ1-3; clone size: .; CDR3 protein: ASSLGDRDTIY
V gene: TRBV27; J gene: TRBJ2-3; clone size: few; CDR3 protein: ASSNPTGGTDTQY
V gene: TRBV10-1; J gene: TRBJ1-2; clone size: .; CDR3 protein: ASSDNQLYGYT
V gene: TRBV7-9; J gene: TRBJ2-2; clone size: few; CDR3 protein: ASSGPGTGTGELF
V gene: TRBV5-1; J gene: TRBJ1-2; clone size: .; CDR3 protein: ASSPPTGNYGYT
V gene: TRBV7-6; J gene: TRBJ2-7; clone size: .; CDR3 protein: ASSPGGVSYEQY
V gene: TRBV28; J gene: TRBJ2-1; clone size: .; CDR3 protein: ASSPPDSLGSYNEQF
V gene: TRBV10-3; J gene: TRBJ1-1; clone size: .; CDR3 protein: AVADSLNTEAF